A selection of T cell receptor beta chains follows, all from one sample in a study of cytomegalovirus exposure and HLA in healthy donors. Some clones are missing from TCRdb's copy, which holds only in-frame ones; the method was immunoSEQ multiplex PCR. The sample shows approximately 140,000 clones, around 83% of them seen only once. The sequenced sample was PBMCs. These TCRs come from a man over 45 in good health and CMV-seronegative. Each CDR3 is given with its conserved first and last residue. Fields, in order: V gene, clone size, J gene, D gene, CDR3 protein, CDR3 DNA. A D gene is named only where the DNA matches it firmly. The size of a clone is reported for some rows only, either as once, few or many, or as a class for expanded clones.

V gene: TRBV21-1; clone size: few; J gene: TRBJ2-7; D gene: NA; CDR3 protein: CASSNKRDSYEQYF; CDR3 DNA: TGTGCCAGCAGCAATAAAAGGGACAGCTACGAGCAGTACTTC
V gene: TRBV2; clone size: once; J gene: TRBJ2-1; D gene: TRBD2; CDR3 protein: CASSSMTLRGDEQFF; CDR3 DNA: TGTGCCAGCAGTTCTATGACTCTCCGGGGGGATGAGCAGTTCTTC
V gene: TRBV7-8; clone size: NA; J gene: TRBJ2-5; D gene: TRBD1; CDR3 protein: CASSRDRFRRETQYF; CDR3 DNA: TGTGCCAGCAGCAGGGACAGGTTCAGGCGGGAGACCCAGTACTTC
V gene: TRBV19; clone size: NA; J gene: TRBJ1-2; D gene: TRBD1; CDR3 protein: CASSTSGTGSFGYTF; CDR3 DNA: TGTGCCAGTAGTACTTCCGGGACAGGGAGTTTCGGCTACACCTTC
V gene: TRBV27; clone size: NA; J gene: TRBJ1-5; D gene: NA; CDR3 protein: CASETRGSNQPQHF; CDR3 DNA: TGTGCCAGCGAGACCAGGGGCTCCAATCAGCCCCAGCATTTT
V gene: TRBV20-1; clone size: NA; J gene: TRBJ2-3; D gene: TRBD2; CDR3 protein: CSAREVDTQYF; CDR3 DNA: TGCAGTGCCCGGGAGGTGGATACGCAGTATTTT
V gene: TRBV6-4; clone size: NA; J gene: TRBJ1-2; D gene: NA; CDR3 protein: CASSSGGYGYTF; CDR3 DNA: TGTGCCAGCTCGAGTGGCGGCTATGGCTACACCTTC
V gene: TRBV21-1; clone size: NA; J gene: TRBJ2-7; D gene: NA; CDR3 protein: CASSPPEGAPCEQYF; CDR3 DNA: TGTGCCAGCAGCCCCCCCGAGGGGGCGCCTTGCGAGCAGTACTTC
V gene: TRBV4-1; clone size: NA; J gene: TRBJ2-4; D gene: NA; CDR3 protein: CASSQEGHEQNIQYF; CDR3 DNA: TGCGCCAGCAGCCAAGAGGGACATGAACAAAACATTCAGTACTTC
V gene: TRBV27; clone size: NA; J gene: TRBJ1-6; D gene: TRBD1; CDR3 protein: CASTDGTGLYNSPLHF; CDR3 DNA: TGTGCCAGCACCGACGGGACAGGGCTATATAATTCACCCCTCCACTTT
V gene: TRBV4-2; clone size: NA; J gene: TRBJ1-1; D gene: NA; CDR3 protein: CASSQHLLNTEAFF; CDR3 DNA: TGTGCCAGCAGCCAACATCTACTGAACACTGAAGCTTTCTTT
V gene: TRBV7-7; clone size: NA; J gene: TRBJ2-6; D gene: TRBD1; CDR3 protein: CASSQGQTGANVLTF; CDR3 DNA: TGTGCTAGCAGCCAGGGACAGACTGGGGCCAACGTCCTGACTTTC
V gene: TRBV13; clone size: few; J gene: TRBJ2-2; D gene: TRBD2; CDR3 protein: CASSLEAGAAGELFF; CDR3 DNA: TGTGCCAGCAGCTTAGAAGCGGGGGCTGCCGGGGAGCTGTTTTTT
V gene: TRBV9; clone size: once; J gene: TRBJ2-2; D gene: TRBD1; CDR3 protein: CASSDPRGLGELFF; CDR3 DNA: TGTGCCAGCAGCGATCCCAGGGGGCTCGGGGAGCTATTTTTT
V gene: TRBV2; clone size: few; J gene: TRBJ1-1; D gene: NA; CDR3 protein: CASRSGRGKNTEAFF; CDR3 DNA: TGTGCCAGCAGGTCGGGTAGGGGAAAGAACACTGAAGCTTTCTTT
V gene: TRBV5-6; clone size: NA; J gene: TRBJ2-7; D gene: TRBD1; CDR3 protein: CASSWDRDHEQYF; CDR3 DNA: TGTGCCAGCAGCTGGGACAGGGACCACGAGCAGTACTTC
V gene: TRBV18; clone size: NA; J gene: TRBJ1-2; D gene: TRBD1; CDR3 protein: CASSPGGGAFGYTF; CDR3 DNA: TGTGCCAGCTCACCAGGAGGGGGCGCGTTCGGCTACACCTTC
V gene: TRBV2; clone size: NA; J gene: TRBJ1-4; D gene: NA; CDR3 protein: CASRDSDYATNEKLFF; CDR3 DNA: TGTGCCAGCAGGGACTCGGACTATGCAACTAATGAAAAACTGTTTTTT
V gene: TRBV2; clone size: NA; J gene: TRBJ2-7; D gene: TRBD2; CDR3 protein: CASTGSGASYEQYF; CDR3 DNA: TGTGCCAGCACCGGTAGCGGGGCCTCCTACGAGCAGTACTTC
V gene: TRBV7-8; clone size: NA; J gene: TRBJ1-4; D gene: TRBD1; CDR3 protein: CASSYQGANEKLFF; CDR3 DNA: TGTGCCAGCAGTTATCAGGGGGCCAATGAAAAACTGTTTTTT
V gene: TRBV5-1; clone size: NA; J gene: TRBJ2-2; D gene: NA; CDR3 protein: CASSLAGRAANTGELFF; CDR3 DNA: TGCGCCAGCAGCTTGGCCGGGCGGGCAGCGAACACCGGGGAGCTGTTTTTT
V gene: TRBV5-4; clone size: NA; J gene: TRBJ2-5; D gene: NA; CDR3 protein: CASSLGTDKETQYF; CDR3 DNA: TGTGCCAGCAGCTTGGGGACAGATAAAGAGACCCAGTACTTC
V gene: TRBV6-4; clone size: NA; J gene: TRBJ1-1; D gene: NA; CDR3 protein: CASSPGEDLNTEAFF; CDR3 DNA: TGTGCCAGCAGTCCCGGGGAGGATCTGAACACTGAAGCTTTCTTT
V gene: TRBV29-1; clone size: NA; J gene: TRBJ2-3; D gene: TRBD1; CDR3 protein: CSVIPGTGTDTQYF; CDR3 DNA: TGCAGCGTTATTCCCGGGACAGGGACAGATACGCAGTATTTT
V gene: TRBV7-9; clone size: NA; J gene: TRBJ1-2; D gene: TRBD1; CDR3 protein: CASVGQGKGHYGYTF; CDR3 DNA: TGTGCCAGCGTTGGACAGGGGAAAGGGCACTATGGCTACACCTTC
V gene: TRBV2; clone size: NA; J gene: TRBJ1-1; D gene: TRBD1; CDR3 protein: CASRGGRGLFGAEAFF; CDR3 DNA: TGTGCCAGCAGGGGAGGCAGGGGGCTATTTGGAGCTGAAGCTTTCTTT
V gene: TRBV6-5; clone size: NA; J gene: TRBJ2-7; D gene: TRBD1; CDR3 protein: CATSPGTVGSKYF; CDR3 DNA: TGTGCCACCAGCCCTGGGACAGTTGGGAGTAAGTACTTC
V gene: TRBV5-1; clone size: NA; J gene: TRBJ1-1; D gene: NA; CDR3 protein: CASQEGRTEAFF; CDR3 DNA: TGCGCCAGCCAGGAAGGTCGCACTGAAGCTTTCTTT
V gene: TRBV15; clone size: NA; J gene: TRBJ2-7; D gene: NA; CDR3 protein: CATSREVNGVSGDEQYF; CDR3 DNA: TGTGCCACCAGCAGAGAGGTAAATGGTGTGTCAGGCGACGAGCAGTACTTC